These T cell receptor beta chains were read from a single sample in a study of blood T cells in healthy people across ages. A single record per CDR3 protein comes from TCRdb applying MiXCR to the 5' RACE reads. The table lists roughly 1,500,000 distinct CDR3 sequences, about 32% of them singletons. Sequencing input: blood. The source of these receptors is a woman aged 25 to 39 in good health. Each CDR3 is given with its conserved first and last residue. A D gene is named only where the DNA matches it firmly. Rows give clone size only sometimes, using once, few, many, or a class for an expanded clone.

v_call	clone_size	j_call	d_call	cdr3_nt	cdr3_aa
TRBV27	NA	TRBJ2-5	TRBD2	TGTGCCATTGGAACGGGGGGGGAGACCCAGTACTTC	CAIGTGGETQYF
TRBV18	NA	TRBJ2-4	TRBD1	TGTGCCAGCTCACCGGCCGGGACAGGGCGGGACATTCAGTACTTC	CASSPAGTGRDIQYF
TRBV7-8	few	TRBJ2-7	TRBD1	TGTGCCAGCAGCCTAACAGGGGCGGACTCCTACGAGCAGTACTTC	CASSLTGADSYEQYF
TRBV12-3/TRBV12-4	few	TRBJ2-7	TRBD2	TGTGCTAGCAGTTGGAGTATAGCGGGAGGGTACGAGCAGTACTTC	CASSWSIAGGYEQYF
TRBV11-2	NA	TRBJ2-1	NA	TGTGCCAGCAGCGGGGGATGGGTCGGGGGTGGGCAGTTCTTC	CASSGGWVGGGQFF
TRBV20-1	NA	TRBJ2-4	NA	TGCAGTGCCGGGAGAGGGCTAGAGACAAAAGACGTTCAGTACTTC	CSAGRGLETKDVQYF
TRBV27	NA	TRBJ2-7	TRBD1	TGTGCCAGCAGCTCACCGGGACAGGGCGTGAGCGAGCAGTACTTC	CASSSPGQGVSEQYF
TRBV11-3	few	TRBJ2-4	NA	TGTGCCAGCAGCTTACCGGGGGCTAGCATTCAGTACTTC	CASSLPGASIQYF
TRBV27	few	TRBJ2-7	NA	TGTGCCAGCAGCCCGATTCAACTTCCCTACGAGCAGTACTTC	CASSPIQLPYEQYF
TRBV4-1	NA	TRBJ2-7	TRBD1	TGCGCCAGCAGCCAAGACGGACAGGGCTACGAGCAGGACTTC	CASSQDGQGYEQDF
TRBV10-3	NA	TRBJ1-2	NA	TGTGCCATCAGTGATAGAGCGAGGGACTATGGCTACACCTTC	CAISDRARDYGYTF
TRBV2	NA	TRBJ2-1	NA	TGTGCCAGCAGTGCAGGTAGCGCCGCGTCTGAGCAGTTCTTC	CASSAGSAASEQFF
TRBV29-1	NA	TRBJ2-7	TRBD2	TGCAGCGTCACGACTAGCGGGGAAAGCTACGAGCAGTACTTC	CSVTTSGESYEQYF
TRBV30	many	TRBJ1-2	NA	TGTGCCTGGCAACGGCGGGGGGCATCTAACTATGGCTACACCTTC	CAWQRRGASNYGYTF
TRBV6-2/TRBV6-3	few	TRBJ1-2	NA	TGTGCCAGCAGTCAAGGTGGCTCAAAATATGGCTACACCTTC	CASSQGGSKYGYTF
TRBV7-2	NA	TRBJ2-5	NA	TGTGCCAGCAGCACACGATCGGAGACCCAGTACTTC	CASSTRSETQYF
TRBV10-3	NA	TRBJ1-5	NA	TGTGCCATCAGTACGGGATCTATATCCAATCAGCCCCAGCATTTT	CAISTGSISNQPQHF
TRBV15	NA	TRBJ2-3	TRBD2	TGTGCCACCAGCGGACCCGGGACTAGCGGGGGTACCCCTTTTAGCACAGATACGCAGTATTTT	CATSGPGTSGGTPFSTDTQYF
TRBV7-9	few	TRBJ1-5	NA	TGTGCCAGCAGCTTAGCGCCTCAGCCCCAGCATTTT	CASSLAPQPQHF
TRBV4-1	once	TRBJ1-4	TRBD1	TGCGCCAGCAGCCAAAGCCTGGGACAGGGGGGTGAAAAACTGTTTTTT	CASSQSLGQGGEKLFF
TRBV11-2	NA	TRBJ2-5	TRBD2	TGTGCCAGCAGCAAGGGAGGGCGGGAGACCCAGTACTTC	CASSKGGRETQYF
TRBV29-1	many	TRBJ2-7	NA	TGCAGCGTTGTGGGGGTGAGCTCCTACGAGCAGTACTTC	CSVVGVSSYEQYF
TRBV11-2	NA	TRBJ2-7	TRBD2	TGTGCCAGCAGCTTAGAATCTAGCGGGGGGGCTTATTTCCACGAGCAGTACTTC	CASSLESSGGAYFHEQYF
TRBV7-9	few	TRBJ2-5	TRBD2	TGTGCCAGCAGCCGTTCGGGGAGGGAGGCCCAGTACTTC	CASSRSGREAQYF
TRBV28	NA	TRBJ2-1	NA	TGTGCCAGCCACGCGGCCCCCGTTAACGAGCAGTTCTTC	CASHAAPVNEQFF
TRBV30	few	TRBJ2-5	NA	TGTGCCTGGAGTGTACCCCTCTCTGGGGCAGAGACCCAGTACTTC	CAWSVPLSGAETQYF